Listed below are T cell receptor beta chains from one sample, sequenced in a study of cytomegalovirus exposure and HLA in healthy donors. Method: immunoSEQ multiplex PCR; TCRdb's copy keeps in-frame clones and lacks some. Of under 110,000 clones listed, roughly 82% are singletons. The sequenced sample consisted of PBMCs. Receptor source: a man aged 50 to 59 in good health and CMV-seronegative. The CDR3 runs from the conserved cysteine through the conserved F or W. Each record gives: clone size, D gene, V gene, J gene, CDR3 protein, CDR3 DNA. A D gene is named only where the DNA matches it firmly. Size is omitted from some rows. Given values are once, few, many or a class for expanded clones.

>-|-|TRBV18|TRBJ2-1
CASSTSTDEQFF
TGTGCCAGCTCCACCTCCACGGATGAGCAGTTCTTC
>once|-|TRBV7-2|TRBJ2-7
CASSSPGHFVYEQYF
TGTGCCAGCAGCTCTCCGGGACATTTCGTCTACGAGCAGTACTTC
>-|-|TRBV5-1|TRBJ2-3
CASSARLSVDTQYF
TGCGCCAGCAGCGCCAGGTTGTCAGTGGATACGCAGTATTTT
>-|TRBD1|TRBV27|TRBJ2-2
CASSLSRDRGNTGELFF
TGTGCCAGCAGTTTATCGCGGGACAGGGGGAACACCGGGGAGCTGTTTTTT
>-|-|TRBV16|TRBJ1-3
CASSQGLGNTIYF
TGTGCCAGCAGCCAAGGACTGGGAAACACCATATATTTT
>once|TRBD1|TRBV10-2|TRBJ1-1
CASSESTGAGTEAFF
TGCGCCAGCAGTGAGTCGACAGGGGCAGGGACTGAAGCTTTCTTT
>-|-|TRBV19|TRBJ1-6
CASSGLGGQRSPLHF
TGTGCCAGTAGCGGCCTGGGAGGGCAAAGATCACCCCTCCACTTT
>-|-|TRBV11-2|TRBJ1-1
CASSLFGNTEAFF
TGTGCCAGCAGCTTATTCGGGAACACTGAAGCTTTCTTT
>-|-|TRBV27|TRBJ1-1
CASSSYREREAFF
TGTGCCAGCAGTTCATACAGGGAAAGGGAAGCTTTCTTT
>-|-|TRBV2|TRBJ1-4
CASSVGRSEKLFF
TGTGCCAGCAGTGTGGGGCGTTCGGAGAAACTGTTTTTT
>-|TRBD1|TRBV7-3|TRBJ2-3
CASSFRGMSTDTQYF
TGTGCCAGCAGCTTCAGGGGGATGAGCACAGATACGCAGTATTTT
>-|-|TRBV7-8|TRBJ2-5
CASSLAGGQETQYF
TGTGCCAGCAGCTTAGCGGGGGGCCAAGAGACCCAGTACTTC
>-|-|TRBV29-1|TRBJ1-1
CSVEESLGLSEAFF
TGCAGCGTTGAAGAATCGCTAGGCCTGAGTGAAGCTTTCTTT
>-|-|TRBV4-1|TRBJ2-5
CASSLLQTETQYF
TGCGCCAGCAGCCTACTGCAAACGGAGACCCAGTACTTC
>-|-|TRBV19|TRBJ1-3
CASSSGGSGNTIYF
TGTGCCAGTAGTTCGGGGGGCTCTGGAAACACCATATATTTT
>-|TRBD1|TRBV7-2|TRBJ1-5
CASSPSQDRDNQPQHF
TGTGCCAGCAGCCCCAGTCAGGACAGGGACAATCAGCCCCAGCATTTT
>-|-|TRBV10-3|TRBJ1-5
CAIRRQTDQPQHF
TGTGCCATCAGACGACAGACGGATCAGCCCCAGCATTTT
>-|-|TRBV6-1|TRBJ1-6
CASSESAAGSAPLHF
TGTGCCAGCAGTGAGTCGGCAGCGGGTTCGGCACCCCTCCACTTT
>-|TRBD1|TRBV5-1|TRBJ2-7
CASSLGTGVDEQYF
TGCGCCAGCAGCTTGGGGACAGGGGTCGACGAGCAGTACTTC
>-|TRBD2|TRBV4-1|TRBJ2-7
CASSQDPAGGNEQYF
TGCGCCAGCAGCCAAGATCCGGCGGGGGGCAACGAGCAGTACTTC
>few|-|TRBV18|TRBJ1-1
CASSSTEISSTEAFF
TGTGCCAGCTCAAGCACAGAGATTTCTTCCACTGAAGCTTTCTTT
>-|TRBD2|TRBV5-1|TRBJ2-3
CASSRASGGYTDTQYF
TGCGCCAGCAGCCGGGCGAGCGGGGGTTACACAGATACGCAGTATTTT
>-|TRBD1|TRBV7-2|TRBJ1-1
CASSLAGDRVLTEAFF
TGTGCCAGCAGCTTAGCGGGGGACAGGGTTCTCACTGAAGCTTTCTTT
>medium-sized|TRBD1|TRBV4-1|TRBJ1-2
CASSPTGPNYGYTF
TGCGCCAGCAGCCCGACAGGGCCCAACTATGGCTACACCTTC
>-|TRBD1|TRBV6-5|TRBJ2-7
CASTGTGAEQYF
TGTGCCAGCACCGGGACAGGGGCCGAGCAGTACTTC
>-|-|TRBV5-1|TRBJ1-1
CASSLEGRGLNTEAFF
TGCGCCAGCAGCTTGGAGGGCAGGGGTCTGAACACTGAAGCTTTCTTT
>-|TRBD1|TRBV5-1|TRBJ1-4
CASSADGTGYEKLFF
TGCGCCAGCAGCGCCGACGGGACAGGGTATGAAAAACTGTTTTTT
>once|TRBD1|TRBV7-3|TRBJ2-2
CASSLTPGQGANTGELFF
TGTGCCAGCAGCTTAACTCCGGGACAGGGGGCGAACACCGGGGAGCTGTTTTTT
>-|-|TRBV7-2|TRBJ2-2
CASTLKGLRGGELFF
TGTGCCAGCACCTTAAAGGGACTCCGGGGCGGGGAGCTGTTTTTT
>-|-|TRBV5-1|TRBJ2-2
CAVQEQGWLAGNTGELFF
TGCGCCGTACAAGAACAGGGGTGGCTAGCGGGGAACACCGGGGAGCTGTTTTTT
>-|TRBD2|TRBV6-5|TRBJ2-5
CASTAGTSGETQYF
TGTGCCAGCACCGCCGGGACTAGCGGAGAGACCCAGTACTTC
>-|TRBD2|TRBV7-3|TRBJ2-7
CASSLDSGSSYEQYF
TGTGCCAGCAGCTTAGATAGCGGGAGCTCCTACGAGCAGTACTTC
>-|-|TRBV11-2|TRBJ1-1
CASSLGRGRGGAFF
TGTGCCAGCAGCTTAGGGCGGGGGCGGGGTGGAGCTTTCTTT
>-|TRBD1|TRBV7-2|TRBJ2-5
CASSFDRGIETQYF
TGTGCCAGCAGCTTCGACAGGGGGATTGAGACCCAGTACTTC
>-|-|TRBV16|TRBJ1-4
CASSQSRDSNEKLFF
TGTGCCAGCAGCCAATCACGGGACTCTAATGAAAAACTGTTTTTT
>-|TRBD2|TRBV4-1|TRBJ2-1
CASSQDMAGGRDEQFF
TGCGCCAGCAGCCAAGATATGGCGGGGGGGCGGGATGAGCAGTTCTTC
>-|-|TRBV6-5|TRBJ1-1
CASSPGQRETEAFF
TGTGCCAGCAGTCCAGGACAGAGGGAGACTGAAGCTTTCTTT
>once|-|TRBV2|TRBJ1-5
CASSPRGGEGQPQHF
TGTGCCAGCAGCCCACGAGGGGGGGAGGGTCAGCCCCAGCATTTT
>-|-|TRBV28|TRBJ1-2
CATREGGYTF
TGTGCCACCCGGGAGGGTGGCTACACCTTC
>-|-|TRBV29-1|TRBJ1-2
CSVEGQGLSHTF
TGCAGCGTTGAAGGTCAGGGGCTTTCCCACACCTTC
>-|-|TRBV2|TRBJ2-5
CASSVPGRQETQYF
TGTGCCAGCAGCGTTCCAGGGCGCCAAGAGACCCAGTACTTC
>-|-|TRBV7-8|TRBJ2-6
CASSIYGSSGANVLTF
TGTGCCAGCAGCATCTACGGGTCCTCTGGGGCCAACGTCCTGACTTTC
>few|-|TRBV28|TRBJ2-2
CASIGAVNTGELFF
TGTGCCAGCATTGGGGCAGTGAACACCGGGGAGCTGTTTTTT
>-|-|TRBV25-1|TRBJ2-3
CASSVWAFTDTQYF
TGTGCCAGCAGTGTATGGGCCTTCACAGATACGCAGTATTTT
>-|TRBD1|TRBV6-1|TRBJ1-2
CASNWDRGPGGYTF
TGTGCCAGCAACTGGGACAGGGGGCCTGGAGGCTACACCTTC
>-|-|TRBV10-2|TRBJ1-1
CASSVGEATEAFF
TGCGCCAGCAGTGTCGGCGAGGCCACTGAAGCTTTCTTT
>-|TRBD1|TRBV18|TRBJ2-4
CASSPPGQGATKNIQYF
TGTGCCAGCTCACCCCCGGGACAGGGGGCAACCAAAAACATTCAGTACTTC
>-|TRBD1|TRBV29-1|TRBJ2-7
CSAGDRGRSYEQYF
TGCAGCGCGGGGGACAGGGGCCGTTCCTACGAGCAGTACTTC
>-|-|TRBV5-1|TRBJ1-6
CASSLTPRTENSPLHF
TGCGCCAGCAGCCTCACGCCCCGGACAGAGAATTCACCCCTCCACTTT
>-|-|TRBV6-5|TRBJ2-5
CASQTNGGETQYF
TGTGCCAGTCAGACCAACGGGGGAGAGACCCAGTACTTC
>-|TRBD1|TRBV6-6|TRBJ1-1
CAIRDRLEAEAFF
TGTGCCATCAGGGACAGGCTTGAGGCTGAAGCTTTCTTT
>-|-|TRBV18|TRBJ2-3
CASSPAGTDTQYF
TGTGCCAGCTCACCTGCGGGCACAGATACGCAGTATTTT
>few|TRBD1|TRBV4-1|TRBJ1-1
CASSQGSGTANTEAFF
TGCGCCAGCAGCCAAGGCTCCGGGACAGCTAACACTGAAGCTTTCTTT